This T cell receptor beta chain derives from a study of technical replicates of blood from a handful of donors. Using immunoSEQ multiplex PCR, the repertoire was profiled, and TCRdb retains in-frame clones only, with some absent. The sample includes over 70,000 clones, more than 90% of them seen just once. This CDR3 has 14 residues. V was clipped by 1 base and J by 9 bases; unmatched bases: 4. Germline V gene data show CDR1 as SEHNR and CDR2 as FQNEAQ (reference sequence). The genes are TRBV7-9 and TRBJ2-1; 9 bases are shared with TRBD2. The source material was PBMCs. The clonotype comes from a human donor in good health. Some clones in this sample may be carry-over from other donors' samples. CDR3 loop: CASSLGREGGEQFF. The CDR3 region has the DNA TGTGCCAGCAGCTTAGGGCGGGAGGGAGGTGAGCAGTTCTTC.